This section outlines one T cell receptor (beta chain) sequence together with its context. The sample holds many counts of this clonotype. Its antigen has not been determined. Within one base of it there is no much larger clone, and no base qualities were kept. The TCR beta CDR3 regions were amplified from the RNA transcripts. The TCR CDR3 was subjected to a first round of RT-PCR using the HTBI primer set and the Qiagen OneStep RT-PCR kit. The libraries were constructed in a second round of multiplex PCR and then size-selected and purified. Sequencing of the libraries was done on an Illumina HiSeq2000 using paired-end 100 bp reads. Under the source paper's analysis protocol: SOAPnuke was used to process the raw data, removing reads that contained adapters or uncalled bases, had a mean Phred below 15, or lacked an exact match to the constant primer or identifier. COPE v1.2.5 was used to merge high-quality paired reads, and clonotypes were defined as unique nucleotide sequences. MiTCR v1.1 was used to align clonotypes to the IMGT TRBV, TRBD and TRBJ reference segments. The analysis included only V-J combinations with a frequency above 0.0001, which together covered around 99% of the repertoires. The TCS score was defined as the ratio of F50 (clonal expansion) to E x V (chaos), calculated using BLOSUM62-based TCRdist between CDR3 peptides within each V-J. Welch's t-statistics and random forest reduced some 510 V-J features to 13, which were used in a naive Bayes classifier (R e1071). TCRdb cleaned the public reads at Q25 with fastp, built clones with MiXCR and kept in-frame beta chains. Rows are combined by CDR3 protein, so each entry shows the most common genes and DNA. These V and J calls originate from TCRdb's pipeline instead of the authors' own analysis. For this sample the table gives hundreds of thousands of distinct CDR3 sequences, of which more than 12% were detected only once. The ten largest clonotypes hold under 15% of the sample.

According to the germline V gene (reference sequence), CDR1 reads LNHNV and CDR2 reads YYDKDF. The CDR3 covers 18 residues, taking in both the cysteine and the phenylalanine. The DNA shown is the 54-base CDR3, in frame from base 1. At the junction V is shortened by 1 base and J by 0 bases, with 17 bases in between. The sample belongs to a study of T cells in Graves' hyperthyroidism and ophthalmopathy (dated by TCRdb to between 2018 and 2020). For the study in its entirety: Peripheral blood was sampled at the time of initial diagnosis, prior to any treatment. The paper reports TCR Vbeta CDR3 sequencing of 140 or so peripheral blood samples: fewer than 50 ophthalmopathy, under 80 hyperthyroidism and 17 progressor patients. The 95 to 100 discovery patients were randomly divided into training and test sets at a 7:3 ratio. After blood sampling, hyperthyroidism patients were treated with methimazole at a starting dose of 30 mg daily, and ophthalmopathy patients were treated with high-dose intravenous methylprednisolone. In several Graves' hyperthyroidism patients, the study also compared T-cell repertoires from thyroid tissue with T-cell repertoires from blood. TCR V-J signatures able to tell the groups apart were searched for in a discovery cohort of 90 to 100 patients, of whom approximately 40 had Graves' ophthalmopathy and about 60 had stable Graves' hyperthyroidism. Whether ophthalmopathy could be predicted prospectively was tested in an independent validation cohort made up of 18 to 20 hyperthyroidism patients plus 17 patients who later progressed to ophthalmopathy. General findings and caveats noted by the study authors: Most expanded thyroid clonotypes (frequency above 0.001) were also detected in blood, a finding suggesting that blood repertoires may reflect thyroid immune responses. A 13 V-J signature model separated ophthalmopathy from stable hyperthyroidism, with 87.88% sensitivity and about 81% specificity in cross-validation and 80%/75% in testing. In validation, the model predicted progression to ophthalmopathy a median of roughly 6.2 months before onset, with about 64% sensitivity and 72.22% specificity. No statistical method was used to fix the sample size in advance, and group allocation was not hidden from the investigators.

Moderately to severely active disease, a Clinical Activity Score of at least 3, a NOSPECS grade of at least 4, and a duration under 3 months were present in ophthalmopathy patients. Patients with uncontrolled infections, other autoimmune diseases, pregnancy or lactation were excluded. Clinical symptoms, serum thyroxine and TRAb, thyroid ultrasound, and orbital computed tomography formed the basis for the diagnoses. PBMCs were isolated from roughly 10 ml of fresh peripheral blood by Ficoll-Paque density gradient centrifugation. Trizol reagent was used to extract total RNA, and RNA quality was then checked on an Agilent 2100 Bioanalyzer.

The sample taken for sequencing was blood. This receptor was taken from a woman in her fifties or sixties with Graves' ophthalmopathy. The receptor chain draws on TRBV15 and TRBJ2-3; the best D guess is TRBD2, with 6 bases matching. The DNA sequence follows: TGTGCCACCAGCAGAGGGACGGACTTTAGCGGAAGCACAGATACGCAGTATTTT. It translates as CATSRGTDFSGSTDTQYF.